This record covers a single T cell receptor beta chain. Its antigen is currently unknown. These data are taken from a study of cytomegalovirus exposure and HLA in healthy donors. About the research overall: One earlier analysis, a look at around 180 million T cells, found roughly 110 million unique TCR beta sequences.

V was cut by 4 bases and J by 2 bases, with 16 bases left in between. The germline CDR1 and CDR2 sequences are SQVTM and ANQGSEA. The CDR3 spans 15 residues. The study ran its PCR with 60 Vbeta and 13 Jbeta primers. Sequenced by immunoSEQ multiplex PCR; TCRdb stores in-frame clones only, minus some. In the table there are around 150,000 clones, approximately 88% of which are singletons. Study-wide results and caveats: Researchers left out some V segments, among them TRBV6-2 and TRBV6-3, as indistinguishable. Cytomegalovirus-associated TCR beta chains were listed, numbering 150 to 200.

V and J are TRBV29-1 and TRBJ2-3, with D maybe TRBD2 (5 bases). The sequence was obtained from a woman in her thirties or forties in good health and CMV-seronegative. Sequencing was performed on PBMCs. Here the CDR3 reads CSVVGPGRDTDTQYF. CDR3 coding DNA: TGCAGCGTTGTTGGACCGGGAAGGGACACAGATACGCAGTATTTT.